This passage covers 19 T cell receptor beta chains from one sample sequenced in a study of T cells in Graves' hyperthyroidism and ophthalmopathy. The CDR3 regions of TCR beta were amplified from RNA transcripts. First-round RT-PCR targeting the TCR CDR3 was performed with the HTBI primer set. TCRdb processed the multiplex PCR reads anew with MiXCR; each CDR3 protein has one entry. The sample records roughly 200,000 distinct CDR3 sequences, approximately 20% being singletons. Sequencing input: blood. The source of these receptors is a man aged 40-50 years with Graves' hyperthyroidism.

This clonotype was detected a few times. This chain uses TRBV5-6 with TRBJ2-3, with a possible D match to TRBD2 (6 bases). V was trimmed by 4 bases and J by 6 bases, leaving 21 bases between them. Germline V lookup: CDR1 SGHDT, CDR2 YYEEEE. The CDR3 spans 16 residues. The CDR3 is CASSPAPINAGDTQYF. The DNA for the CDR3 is TGTGCCAGCAGCCCTGCCCCTATCAACGCGGGGGATACGCAGTATTTT.

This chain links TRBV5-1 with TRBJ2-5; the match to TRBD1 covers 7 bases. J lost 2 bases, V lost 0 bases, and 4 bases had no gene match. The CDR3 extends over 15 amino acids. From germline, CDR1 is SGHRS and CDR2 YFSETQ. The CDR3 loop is CASSLAGTEQETQYF. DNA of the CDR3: TGCGCCAGCAGCTTGGCCGGGACAGAACAAGAGACCCAGTACTTC.

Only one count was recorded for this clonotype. CDR3 bases: TGTGCCAGTAGTATGTGGGGGGGTACCTACAATGAGCAGTTCTTC. It encodes CASSMWGGTYNEQFF. This chain joins TRBV19 and TRBJ2-1; 7 nucleotides match TRBD2. The germline CDR1 and CDR2 sequences are LNHDA and SQIVND (reference sequence). The CDR3 is made up of 15 amino acids. V trimming: 3 bases; J trimming: 2 bases; junction bases outside the gene matches: 4.

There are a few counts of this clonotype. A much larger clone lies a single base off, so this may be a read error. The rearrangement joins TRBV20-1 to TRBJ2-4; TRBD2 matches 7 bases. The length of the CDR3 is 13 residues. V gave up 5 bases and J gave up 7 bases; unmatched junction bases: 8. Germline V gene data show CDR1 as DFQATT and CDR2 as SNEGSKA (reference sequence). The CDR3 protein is CSACLAVRNIQYF. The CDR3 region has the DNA TGCAGTGCTTGTCTAGCGGTTAGGAACATTCAGTACTTC.

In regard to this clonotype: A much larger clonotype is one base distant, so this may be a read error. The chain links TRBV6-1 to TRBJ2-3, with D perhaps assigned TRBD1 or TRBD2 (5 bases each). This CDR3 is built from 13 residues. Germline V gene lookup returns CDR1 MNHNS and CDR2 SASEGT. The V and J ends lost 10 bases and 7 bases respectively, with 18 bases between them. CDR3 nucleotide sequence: TGTGCCACGAGAGATGGGACGAGCAATACGCAGTATTTT. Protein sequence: CATRDGTSNTQYF.

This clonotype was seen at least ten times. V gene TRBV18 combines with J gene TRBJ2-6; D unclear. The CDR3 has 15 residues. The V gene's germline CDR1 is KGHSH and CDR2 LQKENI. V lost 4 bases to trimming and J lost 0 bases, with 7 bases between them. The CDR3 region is CASSRASSGANVLTF. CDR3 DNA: TGTGCCAGCTCACGAGCGAGCTCTGGGGCCAACGTCCTGACTTTC.

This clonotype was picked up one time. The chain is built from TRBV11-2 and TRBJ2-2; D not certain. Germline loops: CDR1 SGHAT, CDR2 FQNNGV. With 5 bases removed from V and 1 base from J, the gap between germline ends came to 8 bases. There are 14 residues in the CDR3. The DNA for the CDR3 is TGTGCCAGCAGCCCCCGTGGGAACACCGGGGAGCTGTTTTTT. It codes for CASSPRGNTGELFF.

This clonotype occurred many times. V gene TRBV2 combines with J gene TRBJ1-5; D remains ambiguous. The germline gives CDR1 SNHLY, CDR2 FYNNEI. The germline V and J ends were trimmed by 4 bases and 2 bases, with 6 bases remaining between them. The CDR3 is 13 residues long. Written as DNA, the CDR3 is TGTGCCAGCAGTGGGGGAGGCAATCAGCCCCAGCATTTT. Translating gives CASSGGGNQPQHF.

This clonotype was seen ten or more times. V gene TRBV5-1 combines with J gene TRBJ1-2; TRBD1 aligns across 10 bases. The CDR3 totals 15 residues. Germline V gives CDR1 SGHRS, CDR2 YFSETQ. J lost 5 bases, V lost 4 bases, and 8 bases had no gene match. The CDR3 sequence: CASSLGTGDSYGYTF. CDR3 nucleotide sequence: TGCGCCAGCAGCCTAGGGACAGGGGATTCGTATGGCTACACCTTC. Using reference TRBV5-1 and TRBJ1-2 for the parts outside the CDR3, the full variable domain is KAGVTQTPRYLIKTRGQQVTLSCSPISGHRSVSWYQQTPGQGLQFLFEYFSETQRNKGNFPGRFSGRQFSNSRSEMNVSTLELGDSALYLCASSLGTGDSYGYTFGSGTRLTVV.

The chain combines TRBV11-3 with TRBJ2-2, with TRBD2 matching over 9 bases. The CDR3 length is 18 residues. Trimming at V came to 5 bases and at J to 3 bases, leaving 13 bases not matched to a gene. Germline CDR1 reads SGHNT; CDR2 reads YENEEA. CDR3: CASSAGRGSSGDTGELFF. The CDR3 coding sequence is TGTGCCAGCAGCGCCGGTCGGGGGTCTAGCGGGGACACCGGGGAGCTGTTTTTT.

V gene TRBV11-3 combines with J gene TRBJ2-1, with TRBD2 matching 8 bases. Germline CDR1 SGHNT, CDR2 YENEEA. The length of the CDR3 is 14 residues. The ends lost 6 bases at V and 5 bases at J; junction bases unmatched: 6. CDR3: CASSLLAGNNEQFF. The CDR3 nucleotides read TGTGCCAGCAGTTTGCTAGCGGGCAACAATGAGCAGTTCTTC.

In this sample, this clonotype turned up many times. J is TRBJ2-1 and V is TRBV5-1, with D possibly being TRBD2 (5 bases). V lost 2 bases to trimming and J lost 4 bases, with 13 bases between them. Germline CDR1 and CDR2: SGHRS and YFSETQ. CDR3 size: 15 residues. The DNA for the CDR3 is TGCGCCAGCAGCTTAAGCGGACCGCCGTACAATGAGCAGTTCTTC. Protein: CASSLSGPPYNEQFF.

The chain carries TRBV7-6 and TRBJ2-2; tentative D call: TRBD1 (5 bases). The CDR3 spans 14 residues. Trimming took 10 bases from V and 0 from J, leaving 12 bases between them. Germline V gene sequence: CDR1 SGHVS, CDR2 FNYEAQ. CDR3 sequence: CATQGSPNTGELFF. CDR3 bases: TGTGCCACCCAGGGCAGCCCGAACACCGGGGAGCTGTTTTTT.

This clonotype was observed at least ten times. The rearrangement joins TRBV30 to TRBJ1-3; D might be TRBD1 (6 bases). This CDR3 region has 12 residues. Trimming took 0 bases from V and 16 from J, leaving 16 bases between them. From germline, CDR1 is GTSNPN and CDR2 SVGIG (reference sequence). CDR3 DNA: TGTGCCTGGAGTGTACAAGGGGGGCCCTGGTATTTT. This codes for CAWSVQGGPWYF.

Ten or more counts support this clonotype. This CDR3 is CASGLGTGDSEQYF. The CDR3 DNA reads TGTGCCAGCGGCCTCGGGACAGGGGATAGCGAGCAGTACTTC. The gene calls are TRBV7-9 and TRBJ2-7; 10 nucleotides align to TRBD1. The ends lost 8 bases at V and 6 bases at J; junction bases unmatched: 10. Germline V gene data show CDR1 as SEHNR and CDR2 as FQNEAQ (reference sequence). The CDR3 has 14 amino acids.

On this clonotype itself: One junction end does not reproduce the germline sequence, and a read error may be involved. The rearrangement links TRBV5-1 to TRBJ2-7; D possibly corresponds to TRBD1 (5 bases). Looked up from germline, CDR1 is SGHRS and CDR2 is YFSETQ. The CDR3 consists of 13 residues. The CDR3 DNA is TGCGCCGGCAGCTGGACAACCGCCTACGAGCAGTACTTC. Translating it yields CAGSWTTAYEQYF.

CDR3 nucleotide sequence: TGTGCCAGCAGAGCTAGACCTAGCGGGGGGGCCGGGGAGGAGACCCAGTACTTC. It yields the protein CASRARPSGGAGEETQYF. This chain joins TRBV5-4 and TRBJ2-5; 12 nucleotides agree with TRBD2. The CDR3 totals 18 residues. Germline V CDR1 and CDR2: SGHNT, YYREEE (reference sequence). V gave up 5 bases and J gave up 5 bases; unmatched junction bases: 16.

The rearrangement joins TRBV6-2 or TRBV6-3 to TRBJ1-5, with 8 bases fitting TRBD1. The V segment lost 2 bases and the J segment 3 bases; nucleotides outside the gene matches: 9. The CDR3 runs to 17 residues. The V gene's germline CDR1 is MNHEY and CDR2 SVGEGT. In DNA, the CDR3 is TGTGCCAGCAGTTACGACCCGAGGACAGGGCCCAATCAGCCCCAGCATTTT. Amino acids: CASSYDPRTGPNQPQHF.

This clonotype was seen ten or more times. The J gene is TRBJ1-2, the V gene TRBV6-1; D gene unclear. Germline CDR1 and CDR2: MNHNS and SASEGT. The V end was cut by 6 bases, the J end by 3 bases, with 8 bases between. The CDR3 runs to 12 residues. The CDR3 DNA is TGTGCCAGCAGCCCTATATACTATGGCTACACCTTC. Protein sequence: CASSPIYYGYTF.